This T cell receptor beta chain was identified during a study of CD8 T cells in Susac syndrome. General study results and limits: As acknowledged by the study, its TCR sequencing and HLA analysis included a relatively small number of individuals.

This clonotype appeared a single time. The target antigen is unknown. TCR beta sequences were obtained from blood CD8+ and CD4+ T cells. Isolation of CD8+ and CD4+ T cells was performed negatively, whereas enrichment of TEMRA cells was done by FACS. Reverse transcription of roughly 0.5 to 1 ug RNA used random hexamers. Multiplex immunoSEQ PCR targeted 54 Vbeta and 13 Jbeta TCR beta segments. TCRdb redid the calling of the immunoSEQ multiplex PCR reads with MiXCR, one entry per CDR3 protein. The repertoire holds hundreds of thousands of distinct CDR3 sequences, with approximately 85% as singletons. This clonotype originated in a human donor with multiple sclerosis. The sample comprised CD8+ T cells from PBMCs.

This CDR3 is CSAAGTSGSSQFF. CDR3 bases: TGCAGTGCCGCCGGGACTAGCGGGAGCAGTCAGTTCTTC. The chain has TRBV20-1 and TRBJ2-1; 14 bases agree with TRBD2. Germline V gives CDR1 DFQATT, CDR2 SNEGSKA (reference sequence). The CDR3 loop spans 13 amino acids. Trimming at V came to 6 bases and at J to 13 bases, leaving 8 bases not matched to a gene.